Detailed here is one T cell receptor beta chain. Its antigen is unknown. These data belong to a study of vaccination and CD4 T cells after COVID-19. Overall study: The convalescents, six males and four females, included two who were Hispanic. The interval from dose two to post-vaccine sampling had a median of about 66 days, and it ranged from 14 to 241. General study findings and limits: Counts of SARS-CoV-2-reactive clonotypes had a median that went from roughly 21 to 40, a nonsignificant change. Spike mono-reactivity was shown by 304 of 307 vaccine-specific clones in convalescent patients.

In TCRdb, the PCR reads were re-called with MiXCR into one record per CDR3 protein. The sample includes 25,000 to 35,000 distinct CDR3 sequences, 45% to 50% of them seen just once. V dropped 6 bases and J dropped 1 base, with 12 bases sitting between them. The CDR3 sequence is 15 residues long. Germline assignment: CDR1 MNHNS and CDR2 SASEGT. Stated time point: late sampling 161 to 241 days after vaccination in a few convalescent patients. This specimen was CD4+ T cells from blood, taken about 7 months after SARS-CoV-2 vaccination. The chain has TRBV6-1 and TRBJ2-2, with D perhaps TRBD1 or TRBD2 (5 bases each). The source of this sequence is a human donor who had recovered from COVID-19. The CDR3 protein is CASSPGTENTGELFF. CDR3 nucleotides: TGTGCCAGCAGCCCCGGGACGGAGAACACCGGGGAGCTGTTTTTT.